This TCR beta chain is from a study of T cells in localized non-small cell lung cancer. Study-wide findings and caveats: In adjacent lung appeared a median approximately 61 of the top 100 tumor clones. Heterogeneity within the tumor remains possible, as just one region underwent sequencing.

Germline lookup yields CDR1 MDHEN and CDR2 SYDVKM. This CDR3 region has 16 residues. With 4 bases removed from V and 0 bases from J, the gap between germline ends came to 12 bases. As concerns this clone: Its antigen is not known.

Assay: immunoSEQ multiplex PCR; the TCRdb copy retains only in-frame clones and omits some. The sample lists about 21,000 clones; about 88% were seen once. This clonotype originated in a man aged 40 to 75 with stage I lung adenocarcinoma. The specimen was peripheral blood, collected before any cancer treatment. The chain uses TRBV28 and TRBJ1-4; D remains unclear. CDR3 region: CASSSPRTATNEKLFF. The CDR3 coding sequence is TGTGCCAGCAGTTCCCCCCGTACCGCAACTAATGAAAAACTGTTTTTT.